This TCR beta chain appears in the sequencing data of a study of blood T cell repertoires in COVID-19. Profiling relied on immunoSEQ multiplex PCR, and the TCRdb table lists in-frame clones only, not all of them. The sample records a few hundred thousand clones, around 90% being singletons. The CDR3 consists of 16 residues. Germline CDR1 and CDR2: SNHLY and FYNNEI. V gave up 3 bases and J gave up 2 bases, with 15 bases separating them. The specimen sequenced was PBMCs or T cells enriched from blood (not recorded which). This rearrangement joins TRBV2 to TRBJ2-3, with D tentatively TRBD2 (6 bases). The receptor comes from a man aged 25 to 40 who had recovered from COVID-19. The CDR3 region is CASSDRGSGYTDTQYF. CDR3 nucleotide sequence: TGTGCCAGCAGTGATCGTGGTAGCGGATACACAGATACGCAGTATTTT.